What follows is one T cell receptor beta chain and its context. Its matching antigen is unknown. The entry originates in a study of T cell responses to AZD1222 COVID-19 vaccine. Study-wide results and limits: Baseline seropositivity occurred in only 5 to 7 AZD1222 recipients.

Only in-frame clones appear in the TCRdb table, and some are missing; sequencing was by immunoSEQ multiplex PCR. The data show some 120,000 clones, 90% to 95% seen once. The clonotype was recovered from an adult in good health. The sample was peripheral blood, taken on day 0 of AZD1222 vaccination.

The chain's CDR3 is CASSPIEHEKLFF. The DNA for the CDR3 is TGTGCCAGCTCACCAATAGAGCATGAAAAACTGTTTTTT. The rearrangement uses TRBV18 and TRBJ1-4; D gene uncertain. The CDR3 is 13 amino acids. From germline, CDR1 is KGHSH and CDR2 LQKENI. Trimming took off 2 bases at V and 6 bases at J, with 7 bases between the two ends.